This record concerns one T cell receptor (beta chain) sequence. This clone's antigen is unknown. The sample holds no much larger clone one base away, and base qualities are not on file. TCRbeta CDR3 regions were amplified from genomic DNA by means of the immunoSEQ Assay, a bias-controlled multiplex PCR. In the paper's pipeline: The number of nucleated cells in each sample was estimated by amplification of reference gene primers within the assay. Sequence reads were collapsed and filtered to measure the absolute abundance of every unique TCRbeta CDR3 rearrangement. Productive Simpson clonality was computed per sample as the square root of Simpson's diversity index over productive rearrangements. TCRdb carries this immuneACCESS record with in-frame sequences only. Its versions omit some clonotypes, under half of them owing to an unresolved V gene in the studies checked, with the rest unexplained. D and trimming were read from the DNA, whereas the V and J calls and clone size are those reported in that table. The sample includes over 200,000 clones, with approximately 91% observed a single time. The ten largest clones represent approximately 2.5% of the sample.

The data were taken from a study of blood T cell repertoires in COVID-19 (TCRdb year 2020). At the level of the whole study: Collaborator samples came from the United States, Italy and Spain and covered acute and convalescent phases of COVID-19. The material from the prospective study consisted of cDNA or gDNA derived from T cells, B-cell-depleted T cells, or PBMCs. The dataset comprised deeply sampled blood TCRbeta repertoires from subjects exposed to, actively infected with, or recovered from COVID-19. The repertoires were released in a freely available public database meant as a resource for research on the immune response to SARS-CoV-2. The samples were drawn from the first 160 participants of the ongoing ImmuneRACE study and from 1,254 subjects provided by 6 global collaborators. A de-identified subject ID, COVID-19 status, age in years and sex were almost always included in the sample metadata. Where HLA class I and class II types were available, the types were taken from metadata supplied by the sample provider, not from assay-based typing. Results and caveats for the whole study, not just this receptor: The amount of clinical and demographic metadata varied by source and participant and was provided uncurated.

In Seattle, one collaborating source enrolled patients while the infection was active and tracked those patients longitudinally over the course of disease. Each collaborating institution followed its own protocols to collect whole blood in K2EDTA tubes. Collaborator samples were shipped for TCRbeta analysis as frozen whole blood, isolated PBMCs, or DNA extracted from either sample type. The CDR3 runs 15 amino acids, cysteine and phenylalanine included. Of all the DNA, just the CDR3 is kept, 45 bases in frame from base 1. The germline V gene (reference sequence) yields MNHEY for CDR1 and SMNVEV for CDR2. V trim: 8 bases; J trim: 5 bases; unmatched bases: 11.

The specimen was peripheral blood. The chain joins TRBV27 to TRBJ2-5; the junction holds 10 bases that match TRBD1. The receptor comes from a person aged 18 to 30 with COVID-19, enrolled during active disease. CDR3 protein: CASQTGTGVWETQYF. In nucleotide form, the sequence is TGTGCCAGCCAAACCGGGACAGGGGTGTGGGAGACCCAGTACTTC.